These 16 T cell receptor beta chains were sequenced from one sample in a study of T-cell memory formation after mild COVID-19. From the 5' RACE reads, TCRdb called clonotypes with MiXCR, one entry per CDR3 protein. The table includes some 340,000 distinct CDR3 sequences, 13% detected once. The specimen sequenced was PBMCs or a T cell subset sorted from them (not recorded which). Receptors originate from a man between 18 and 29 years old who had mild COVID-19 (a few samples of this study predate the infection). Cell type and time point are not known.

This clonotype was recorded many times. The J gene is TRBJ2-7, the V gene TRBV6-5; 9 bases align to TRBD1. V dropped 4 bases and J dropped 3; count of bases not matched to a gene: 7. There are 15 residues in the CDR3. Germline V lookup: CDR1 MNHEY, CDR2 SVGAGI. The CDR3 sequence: CASSSPGQGIYEQYF. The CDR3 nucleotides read TGTGCCAGCAGTTCACCGGGACAGGGCATCTACGAGCAGTACTTC.

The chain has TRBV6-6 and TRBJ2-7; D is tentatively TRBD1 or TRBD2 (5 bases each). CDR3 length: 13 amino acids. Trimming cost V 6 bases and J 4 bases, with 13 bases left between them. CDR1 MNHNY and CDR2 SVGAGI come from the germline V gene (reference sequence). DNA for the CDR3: TGTGCCAGCAGCTGGGGACCGCCGTACGAGCAGTACGTC. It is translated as CASSWGPPYEQYV.

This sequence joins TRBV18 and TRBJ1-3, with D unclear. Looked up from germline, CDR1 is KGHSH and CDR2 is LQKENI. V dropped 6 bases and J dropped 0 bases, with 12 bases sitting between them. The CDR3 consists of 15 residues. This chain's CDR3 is CASSPMGSSGNTIYF. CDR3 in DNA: TGTGCCAGCTCCCCAATGGGGAGCTCTGGAAACACCATATATTTT.

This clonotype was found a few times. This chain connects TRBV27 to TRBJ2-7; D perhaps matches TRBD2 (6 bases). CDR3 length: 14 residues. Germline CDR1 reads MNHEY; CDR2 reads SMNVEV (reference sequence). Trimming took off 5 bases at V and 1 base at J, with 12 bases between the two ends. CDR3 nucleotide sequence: TGTGCCAGCAGTCCCGGGACTTGGTCCTACGAGCAGTACGTC. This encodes CASSPGTWSYEQYV.

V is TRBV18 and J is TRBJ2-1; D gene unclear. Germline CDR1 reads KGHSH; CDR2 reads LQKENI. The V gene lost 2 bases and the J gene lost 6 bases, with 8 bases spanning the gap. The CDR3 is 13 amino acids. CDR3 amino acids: CASSPMGINEQFF. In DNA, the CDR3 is TGTGCCAGCTCACCAATGGGCATCAATGAGCAGTTCTTC. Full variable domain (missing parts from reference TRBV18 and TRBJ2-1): NAGVMQNPRHLVRRRGQEARLRCSPMKGHSHVYWYRQLPEEGLKFMVYLQKENIIDESGMPKERFSAEFPKEGPSILRIQQVVRGDSAAYFCASSPMGINEQFFGPGTRLTVL.

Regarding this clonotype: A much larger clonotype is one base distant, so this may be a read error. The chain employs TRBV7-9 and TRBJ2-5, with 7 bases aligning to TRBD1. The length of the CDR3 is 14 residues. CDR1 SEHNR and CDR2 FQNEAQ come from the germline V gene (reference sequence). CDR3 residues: CASSLQGVQETHYF. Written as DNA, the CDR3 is TGTGCCAGCAGCTTACAGGGGGTTCAAGAGACCCATTACTTC.

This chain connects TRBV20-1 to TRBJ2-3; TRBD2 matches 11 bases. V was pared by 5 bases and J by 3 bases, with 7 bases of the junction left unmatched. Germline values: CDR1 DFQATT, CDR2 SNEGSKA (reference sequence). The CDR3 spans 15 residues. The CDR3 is CSASSLAGGTDTQYF. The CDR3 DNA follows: TGCAGTGCTTCTTCCCTAGCGGGGGGTACAGATACGCAGTATTTT.

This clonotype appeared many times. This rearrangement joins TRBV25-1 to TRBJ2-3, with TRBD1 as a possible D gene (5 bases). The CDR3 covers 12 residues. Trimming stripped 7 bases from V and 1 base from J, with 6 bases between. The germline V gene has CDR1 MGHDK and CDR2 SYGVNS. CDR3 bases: TGTGCCAGCATACAGGGCACAGATACGCAGTATTTT. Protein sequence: CASIQGTDTQYF.

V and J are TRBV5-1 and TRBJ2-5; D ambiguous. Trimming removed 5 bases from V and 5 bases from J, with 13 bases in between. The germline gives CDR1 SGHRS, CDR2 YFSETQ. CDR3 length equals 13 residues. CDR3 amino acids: CASSSSLFETQYF. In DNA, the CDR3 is TGCGCCAGCAGTTCGTCCCTGTTTGAGACCCAGTACTTC.

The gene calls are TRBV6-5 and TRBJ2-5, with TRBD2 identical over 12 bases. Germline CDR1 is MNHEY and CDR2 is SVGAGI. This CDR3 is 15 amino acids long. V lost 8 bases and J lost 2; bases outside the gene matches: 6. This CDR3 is CASGTSGGIQETQYF. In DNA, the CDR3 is TGTGCCAGCGGAACTAGCGGGGGGATACAAGAGACCCAGTACTTC.

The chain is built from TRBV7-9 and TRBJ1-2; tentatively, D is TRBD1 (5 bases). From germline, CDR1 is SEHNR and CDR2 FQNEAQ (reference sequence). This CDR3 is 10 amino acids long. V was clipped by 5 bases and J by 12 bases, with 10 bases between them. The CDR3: CASSRTGDTF. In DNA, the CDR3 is TGTGCCAGCAGCCGTACGGGGGACACCTTC.

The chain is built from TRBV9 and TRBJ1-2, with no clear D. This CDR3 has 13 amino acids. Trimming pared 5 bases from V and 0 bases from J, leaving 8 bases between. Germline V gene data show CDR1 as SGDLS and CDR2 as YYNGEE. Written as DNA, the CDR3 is TGTGCCAGCAGTATGGATACTAACTATGGCTACACCTTC. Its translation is CASSMDTNYGYTF.

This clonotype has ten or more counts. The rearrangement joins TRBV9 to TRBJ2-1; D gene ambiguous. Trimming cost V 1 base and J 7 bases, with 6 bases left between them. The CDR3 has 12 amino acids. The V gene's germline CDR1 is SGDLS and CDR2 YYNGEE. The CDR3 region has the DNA TGTGCCAGCAGCGTAAGTTTGAATGAGCAGTTCTTC. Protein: CASSVSLNEQFF. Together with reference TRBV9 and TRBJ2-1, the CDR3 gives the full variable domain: DSGVTQTPKHLITATGQRVTLRCSPRSGDLSVYWYQQSLDQGLQFLIQYYNGEERAKGNILERFSAQQFPDLHSELNLSSLELGDSALYFCASSVSLNEQFFGPGTRLTVL.

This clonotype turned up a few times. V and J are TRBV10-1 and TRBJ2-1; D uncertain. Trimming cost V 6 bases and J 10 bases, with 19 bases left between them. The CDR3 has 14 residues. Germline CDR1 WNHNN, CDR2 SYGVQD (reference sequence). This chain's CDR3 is CASSEELLSREQFF. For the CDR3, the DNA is TGCGCCAGCAGCGAGGAATTGCTGTCGCGGGAGCAGTTCTTC.

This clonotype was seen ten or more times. DNA for the CDR3: TGTGCCAGCAGCAGAGGGGACGAAGTGGACTATGGCTACACCTTC. As protein: CASSRGDEVDYGYTF. The genes are TRBV21-1 and TRBJ1-2; the DNA was not compared with TRBD1, the D call given in the table. TRBV21-1 is a listed pseudogene. The CDR3 has 15 residues.

CDR3 bases: TGCGCCAGCAGAGGTTCCCAGACGGATGGCTACACCTTC. It codes for CASRGSQTDGYTF. V and J are TRBV5-1 and TRBJ1-2; no firm D call. V lost 5 bases to trimming and J lost 6 bases, with 14 bases between them. CDR1 and CDR2 (germline): SGHRS, YFSETQ. CDR3 length: 13 residues.